This T cell receptor beta chain came from a study of OX40 agonist ivuxolimab in advanced cancers. Background on the study: Clinicians treated patients with ivuxolimab, an agonistic anti-OX40 (CD134) antibody. Patients assigned to dose escalation were diagnosed with hepatocellular carcinoma, melanoma, renal cell or head and neck cancer.

CDR1 and CDR2 (germline): SGHDN, FVKESK. V lost 4 bases to trimming and J lost 7 bases, with 13 bases between them. The CDR3 covers 13 residues. Assay used: immunoSEQ multiplex PCR; TCRdb lists only in-frame clones, some missing. The top ten clones hold 0.15% to 0.17% of a sample with 95,000 to 150,000 clones, approximately 92% of them seen once. Findings and caveats of the study: Low normalized T-cell clonal expansion was also seen in some nonresponders. Mean expanded clone counts were higher in CD8+ than CD4+ T cells.

As to this clone: Its target is unknown.

Material: CD4+ or CD8+ T cells sorted from blood, obtained in a trial of the OX40 agonist ivuxolimab. The sequence derives from an adult with an advanced solid tumor such as melanoma, head and neck, liver or kidney cancer. The gene calls are TRBV14 and TRBJ2-5; TRBD1 is a possible D gene (6 bases). The CDR3: CASSLMTGTTQYF. DNA for the CDR3: TGTGCCAGCAGCCTGATGACAGGCACGACCCAGTACTTC.